The 18 T cell receptor beta chains given below trace back to one sample, sequenced in a study of metastatic and nonmetastatic thyroid tumors. From the PCR reads, TCRdb re-called clones with MiXCR. The sample holds tens of thousands of clones; around a third are singletons and the top ten take about a fifth. Thyroid surgery had not been preceded by any treatment in any patient. The sequencing sample was made of blood. These receptors were taken from a male donor with papillary thyroid cancer or a benign thyroid nodule (not recorded which). Some clones in this sample may be carry-over from other donors' samples.

The rearrangement links TRBV5-6 to TRBJ2-7; D is possibly TRBD1 or TRBD2 (5 bases each). Germline V gene sequence: CDR1 SGHDT, CDR2 YYEEEE. CDR3 length: 15 residues. V lost 4 bases to trimming and J lost 5 bases, with 19 bases between them. CDR3 loop: CASSEGLGPTNEQYF. The CDR3, as DNA: TGTGCCAGCAGCGAAGGCCTGGGACCGACTAACGAGCAGTACTTC.

The V call is TRBV6-1, the J call TRBJ1-2, with a tentative D call TRBD1 (5 bases). Looked up from germline, CDR1 is MNHNS and CDR2 is SASEGT. This CDR3 contains 13 residues. Trimming removed 6 bases from V and 7 bases from J, with 15 bases in between. CDR3 sequence reads: CASSPAGARGYTF. CDR3 nucleotide sequence: TGTGCCAGCAGCCCGGCTGGGGCGCGTGGCTACACCTTC.

This clone was found many times. CDR3 region: CASSKLGQPQHF. The CDR3 DNA reads TGTGCCAGCAGCAAGCTAGGTCAGCCCCAGCATTTT. V is TRBV27 and J is TRBJ1-5; the D is unclear. Between the trimmed V and J ends, which lost 6 bases and 6 bases, there was a span of 9 bases. The CDR3 covers 12 residues. CDR1 and CDR2 (germline): MNHEY, SMNVEV (reference sequence).

The genes are TRBV14 and TRBJ2-7; 9 positions match TRBD1. Germline V CDR1 and CDR2: SGHDN, FVKESK. The V segment lost 2 bases and the J segment 4 bases; nucleotides outside the gene matches: 21. The CDR3 loop spans 20 amino acids. The CDR3 sequence: CASSQHRDDEGDRVRYEQYF. The DNA of the CDR3 is TGTGCCAGCAGCCAACATAGGGATGACGAAGGGGACAGGGTCCGATACGAGCAGTACTTC. Supplemented by reference TRBV14 and TRBJ2-7, the full variable domain reads EAGVTQFPSHSVIEKGQTVTLRCDPISGHDNLYWYRRVMGKEIKFLLHFVKESKQDESGMPNNRFLAERTGGTYSTLKVQPAELEDSGVYFCASSQHRDDEGDRVRYEQYFGPGTRLTVT.

The chain is built from TRBV5-1 and TRBJ2-1, with 11 bases identical to TRBD2. In germline, CDR1 is SGHRS, CDR2 YFSETQ. The CDR3 has 16 residues. V shed 4 bases and J 7 bases; nucleotides not matched to a gene: 10. For the CDR3, the DNA is TGCGCCAGCAGCCCCCTGACTAGCGGGAATTCAAATGAGCAGTTCTTC. Translation: CASSPLTSGNSNEQFF. Together with reference TRBV5-1 and TRBJ2-1, the CDR3 gives the full variable domain: KAGVTQTPRYLIKTRGQQVTLSCSPISGHRSVSWYQQTPGQGLQFLFEYFSETQRNKGNFPGRFSGRQFSNSRSEMNVSTLELGDSALYLCASSPLTSGNSNEQFFGPGTRLTVL.

This clone appeared a few times. The chain uses TRBV7-9 and TRBJ2-7; weak D call: TRBD2 (5 bases). V was pared by 4 bases and J by 6 bases, with 10 bases between. CDR1 and CDR2 from the germline V gene are SEHNR and FQNEAQ (reference sequence). CDR3 size: 12 residues. The CDR3 region has the DNA TGTGCCAGCAGCTCGGACTCCCTCGAGCAGTACTTC. It translates to CASSSDSLEQYF. Full variable domain (rest looked up from reference TRBV7-9 and TRBJ2-7): DTGVSQNPRHKITKRGQNVTFRCDPISEHNRLYWYRQTLGQGPEFLTYFQNEAQLEKSRLLSDRFSAERPKGSFSTLEIQRTEQGDSAMYLCASSSDSLEQYFGPGTRLTVT.

This chain connects TRBV10-1 to TRBJ2-1, with D maybe TRBD2 (6 bases). Germline loops: CDR1 WNHNN, CDR2 SYGVQD (reference sequence). Trimming stripped 3 bases from V and 1 base from J, with 10 bases between. The CDR3 totals 15 residues. CDR3 sequence reads: CASSDGAGSYNEQFF. As DNA, the CDR3 is TGCGCCAGCAGTGATGGCGCGGGGTCCTACAATGAGCAGTTCTTC.

This clone was seen a few times. V gene TRBV19 combines with J gene TRBJ2-5; no definite D call. The V and J ends lost 2 bases and 3 bases respectively, with 7 bases between them. The CDR3 sequence is 13 residues long. Germline assignment: CDR1 LNHDA and CDR2 SQIVND (reference sequence). In DNA form, the CDR3 reads TGTGCCAGTAGTATATCTATAGAAGAGACCCAGTACTTC. Translation: CASSISIEETQYF.

The V gene is TRBV30, the J gene TRBJ1-1; D remains ambiguous. Germline CDR1 and CDR2: GTSNPN and SVGIG (reference sequence). The CDR3 covers 16 residues. V dropped 2 bases and J dropped 0 bases, with 16 bases sitting between them. The CDR3 spells CAWSYRTGRMNTEAFF. The DNA for the CDR3 is TGTGCCTGGAGTTACCGGACGGGTCGCATGAACACTGAAGCTTTCTTT.

The chain carries TRBV4-3 and TRBJ1-6; D remains unclear. The germline CDR1 and CDR2 sequences are LGHNA and YSLEER. There are 12 residues in the CDR3. The V end lost 1 base, the J end lost 10 bases, and 5 bases lay between the germline ends. The CDR3 here is CASSQGSSPLHF. CDR3 DNA sequence: TGCGCCAGCAGCCAAGGCTCATCACCCCTCCACTTT.

This chain links TRBV11-2 with TRBJ2-1; the match to TRBD2 covers 9 bases. After removal of 0 bases from V and 7 bases from J, the junction contained 10 bases not matched to a gene. Germline V gene lookup returns CDR1 SGHAT and CDR2 FQNNGV. The CDR3 consists of 17 residues. The CDR3 here is CASSLESRGRALNEQFF. CDR3 bases: TGTGCCAGCAGCTTAGAGTCCCGCGGGAGGGCCTTAAATGAGCAGTTCTTC. Full variable domain (missing parts from reference TRBV11-2 and TRBJ2-1): EAGVAQSPRYKIIEKRQSVAFWCNPISGHATLYWYQQILGQGPKLLIQFQNNGVVDDSQLPKDRFSAERLKGVDSTLKIQPAKLEDSAVYLCASSLESRGRALNEQFFGPGTRLTVL.

This clone was observed once. This chain uses TRBV11-2 with TRBJ2-1; TRBD2 aligns across 9 bases. Trimming removed 7 bases from V and 5 bases from J; junction bases left unmatched: 6. Germline CDR1 reads SGHAT; CDR2 reads FQNNGV. CDR3 length: 14 amino acids. The CDR3 DNA sequence: TGTGCCAGCATCACCGTAGCGGGAGACAATGAGCAGTTCTTC. It translates to CASITVAGDNEQFF.

The genes are TRBV20-1 and TRBJ2-7, with 10 bases matching TRBD2. The CDR3 sequence is 13 residues long. Germline loops: CDR1 DFQATT, CDR2 SNEGSKA (reference sequence). With 8 bases clipped from V and 4 bases from J, the junction kept 8 bases outside the gene matches. The CDR3 reads CSRGVAGGYEQYF. In nucleotides, the CDR3 is TGCAGTCGAGGGGTAGCGGGAGGATACGAGCAGTACTTC.

This clone has at least ten counts. The chain is built from TRBV11-2 and TRBJ2-3; D ambiguous. V was clipped by 5 bases and J by 2 bases, with 8 bases between them. The CDR3 extends over 13 amino acids. CDR1 and CDR2 (germline): SGHAT, FQNNGV. The CDR3 nucleotides read TGTGCCAGCAGCCGGATTGACACAGATACGCAGTATTTT. This encodes CASSRIDTDTQYF.

By sample share, this clone is medium-sized (0.01 to 0.1%). The chain combines TRBV28 with TRBJ2-2; D gene uncertain. The CDR3 runs to 12 residues. V lost 5 bases and J 8 bases, leaving 9 bases between the germline ends. The V gene's germline CDR1 is MDHEN and CDR2 SYDVKM. The DNA of the CDR3 is TGTGCCAGCAGTCGACGTCCGGGGGAGCTGTTTTTT. This gives the protein CASSRRPGELFF. The full variable domain, with the rest looked up from reference TRBV28 and TRBJ2-2, is DVKVTQSSRYLVKRTGEKVFLECVQDMDHENMFWYRQDPGLGLRLIYFSYDVKMKEKGDIPEGYSVSREKKERFSLILESASTNQTSMYLCASSRRPGELFFGEGSRLTVL.

This clone was detected ten times or more. Since a much larger clone is just one base distant, this may be a read error. This chain connects TRBV27 to TRBJ1-1, with D unclear. V was trimmed by 4 bases and J by 2 bases, leaving 8 bases between them. Germline CDR1 and CDR2: MNHEY and SMNVEV (reference sequence). The CDR3 is made up of 13 amino acids. The CDR3 loop is CASSSGGNTEAFF. CDR3 bases: TGTGCCAGCAGTTCGGGCGGTAACACTGAAGCTTTCTTT.

This clone is termed medium-sized (0.01 to 0.1%). This chain joins TRBV5-1 and TRBJ2-2; TRBD2 matches at 11 bases. CDR1 is SGHRS and CDR2 is YFSETQ in the germline V gene. With 4 bases clipped from V and 5 bases from J, the junction kept 4 bases outside the gene matches. The CDR3 consists of 15 residues. The CDR3 spells CASSPRLAGTGELFF. DNA for the CDR3: TGCGCCAGCAGCCCAAGACTAGCGGGAACCGGGGAGCTGTTTTTT.

This clone is judged medium-sized (0.01 to 0.1%). The V gene is TRBV6-2 or TRBV6-3, the J gene TRBJ1-6; D uncertain. Trimming took 2 bases from V and 0 from J, leaving 11 bases between them. The germline V gene encodes CDR1 MNHEY and CDR2 SVGEGT. The CDR3 consists of 17 residues. CDR3 bases: TGTGCCAGCAGTTACGCACCAGCGAGCTCCTATAATTCACCCCTCCACTTT. It yields the protein CASSYAPASSYNSPLHF.